These 3 T cell receptor beta chains share one sample of origin, sequenced in a study of cytomegalovirus exposure and HLA in healthy donors. The PCR employed 60 Vbeta primers together with 13 Jbeta primers. Produced via immunoSEQ multiplex PCR; TCRdb's table is partial and in-frame only. The repertoire has roughly 92,000 clones, roughly 8.2% of them found once; the top ten carry over 2%. Sequencing was done on a sample of PBMCs. The receptor source for this set is a man aged 45 to 65 in good health and CMV-seronegative.

The genes are TRBV6-1 and TRBJ2-3; 13 bases fit TRBD2. Germline V gives CDR1 MNHNS, CDR2 SASEGT. The trim removed 11 bases at V and 3 bases at J, leaving 5 bases unmatched. The length of the CDR3 is 14 residues. CDR3 protein: CAGGTSGTTDTQYF. The CDR3 nucleotides are TGTGCCGGTGGGACTAGCGGGACGACAGATACGCAGTATTTT.

This clone came up a few times. This CDR3 is missing its conserved last phenylalanine or tryptophan, likely due to a read error. The chain is built from TRBV28 and TRBJ1-1; 7 bases are a match to TRBD1. Germline values: CDR1 MDHEN, CDR2 SYDVKM. The V gene end was trimmed by 2 bases and the J gene end by 4 bases; junction bases not matched to a gene: 7. The CDR3 extends over 15 amino acids. CDR3 region: CASSLRSGGTTEAFV. For the CDR3, the DNA is TGTGCCAGCAGTTTACGGTCAGGGGGAACCACTGAAGCTTTCGTT.

This clone has only a few counts. The chain links TRBV6-5 to TRBJ2-7, with 11 bases lining up with TRBD2. CDR3 length equals 14 residues. V shed 6 bases and J 5 bases; nucleotides not matched to a gene: 6. Germline CDR1 reads MNHEY; CDR2 reads SVGAGI. CDR3: CASSRSGRGDEQYF. The CDR3 DNA follows: TGTGCCAGCAGCCGTAGCGGGAGGGGGGACGAGCAGTACTTC.